This T cell receptor (beta chain) originates from a study of blood T cell repertoires in COVID-19. At the level of the study: COVID-19 samples, acute and convalescent, were from the United States, Italy and Spain. T cells, B-cell-depleted T cells, or PBMCs provided the cDNA or gDNA that served as material.

In the source study's methods: Reference gene primer amplification gave estimated nucleated cell counts. Sequencing used immunoSEQ multiplex PCR; TCRdb keeps in-frame clones, though not all of them. V, J and clone size reflect that table, while D and trimming were determined from the DNA. The sample has roughly 120,000 clones; less than 75% are singletons. In its sample, this clone was seen once. Sequencing used peripheral blood. The clonotype comes from a human donor with acute or convalescent COVID-19. The donor label of this sample is uncertain.

CDR3 region: CASSPPLAGGNQETQYF. As DNA, the CDR3 is TGTGCCAGCTCACCACCCCTAGCGGGGGGGAACCAAGAGACCCAGTACTTC. This chain connects TRBV18 to TRBJ2-5, with TRBD2 identical over 12 bases. The trim removed 0 bases at V and 0 bases at J, leaving 2 bases unmatched. The CDR3 sequence is 17 residues long. CDR1 and CDR2 from the germline V gene are KGHSH and LQKENI.